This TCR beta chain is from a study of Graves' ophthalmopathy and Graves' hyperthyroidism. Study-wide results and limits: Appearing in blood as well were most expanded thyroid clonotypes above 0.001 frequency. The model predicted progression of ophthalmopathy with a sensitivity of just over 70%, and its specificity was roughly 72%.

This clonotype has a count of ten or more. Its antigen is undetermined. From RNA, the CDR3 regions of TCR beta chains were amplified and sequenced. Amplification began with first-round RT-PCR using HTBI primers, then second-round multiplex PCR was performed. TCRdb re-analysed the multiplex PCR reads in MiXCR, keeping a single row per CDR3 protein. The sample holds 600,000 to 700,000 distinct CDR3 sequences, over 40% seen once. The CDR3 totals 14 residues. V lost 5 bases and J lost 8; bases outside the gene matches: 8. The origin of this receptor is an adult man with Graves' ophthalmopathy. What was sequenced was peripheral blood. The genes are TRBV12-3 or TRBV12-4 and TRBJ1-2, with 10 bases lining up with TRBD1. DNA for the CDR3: TGTGCCAGCAGTCCGGACAGGGGGAAGTCGGGCTACACCTTC. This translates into CASSPDRGKSGYTF.